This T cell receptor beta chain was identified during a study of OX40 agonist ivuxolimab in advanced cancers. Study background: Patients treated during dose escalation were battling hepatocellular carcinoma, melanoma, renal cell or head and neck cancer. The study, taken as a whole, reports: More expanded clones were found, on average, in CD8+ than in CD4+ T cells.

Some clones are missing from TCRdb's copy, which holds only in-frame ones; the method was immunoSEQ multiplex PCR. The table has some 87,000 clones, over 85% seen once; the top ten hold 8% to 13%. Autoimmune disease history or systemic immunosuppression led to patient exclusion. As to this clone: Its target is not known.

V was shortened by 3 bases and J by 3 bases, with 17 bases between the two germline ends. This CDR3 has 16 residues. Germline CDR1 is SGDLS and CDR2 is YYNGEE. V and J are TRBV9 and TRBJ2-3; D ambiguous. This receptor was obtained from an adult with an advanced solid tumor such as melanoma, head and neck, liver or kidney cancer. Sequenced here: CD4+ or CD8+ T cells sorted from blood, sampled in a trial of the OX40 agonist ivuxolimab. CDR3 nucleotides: TGTGCCAGCAGCGCCATCCAATCTGCTAGAACAGATACGCAGTATTTT. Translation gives CASSAIQSARTDTQYF.